These T cell receptor beta chains were read from a single sample in a study of T cell repertoires in cytomegalovirus infection. TCRdb processed the reads anew with MiXCR; each CDR3 protein has one entry. Here the sample spans 200,000 to 250,000 distinct CDR3 sequences, roughly 22% being singletons. The sequencing input was CD8+ T cells from PBMCs. The receptors were sampled from a human donor in good health (CMV status not recorded). Some clones in this sample may be carry-over from other donors' samples. CDR3s include the opening cysteine and the closing phenylalanine or tryptophan. A D gene is named only where the DNA matches it firmly. Not every row has a clone size; where given, it reads once, few, many or a size class.

.	TRBV6-1	TRBJ2-7	.	TGTGCCAGCAGTGCCGGACCGTTCGAGGGCACCTACGAGCAGTACTTC	CASSAGPFEGTYEQYF
many	TRBV7-2	TRBJ1-5	.	TGTGCCAGCAGCCCCACGACTGGTCCTCAGCCCCAGCATTTT	CASSPTTGPQPQHF
.	TRBV6-1	TRBJ2-3	.	TGTGCCATCACCGCTGGTGTTGAGGGGGGGCCTAGCACAGATACGCAGTATTTT	CAITAGVEGGPSTDTQYF
few	TRBV13	TRBJ2-5	TRBD2	TGTGCCAGCAGCTTAGGCCCAGCGGGGGGCAACCCGTACCAAGAGACCCAGTACTTC	CASSLGPAGGNPYQETQYF
few	TRBV7-2	TRBJ2-5	.	TGTGCCAGCAACCCTGGGGTCGAGACCCAGTACTTC	CASNPGVETQYF
few	TRBV10-3	TRBJ2-2	.	TGTGCCATCAGTGAGTCGGGGGACGCGAACACCGGGGAGCTGTTTTTT	CAISESGDANTGELFF
few	TRBV7-6	TRBJ2-2	TRBD2	TGTGCCAGCAGCCCATACGGCTCTACTAGCGCCGGGGAGCTGTTTTTT	CASSPYGSTSAGELFF
.	TRBV6-2/TRBV6-3	TRBJ2-3	.	TGTGCCAGCAGTTACGCCGGGGATACAGATACGCAGTATTTT	CASSYAGDTDTQYF
.	TRBV6-5	TRBJ2-5	.	TGTGCCAGCAGTTACCTCCAGGGTAGCATGGAGACCCAGTACTTC	CASSYLQGSMETQYF
few	TRBV19	TRBJ2-4	.	TGTGCCAGTAGTATCGTTCATATCCTAGCCAAAAACATTCAGTACTTC	CASSIVHILAKNIQYF
many	TRBV28	TRBJ2-3	.	TGTGCCAGCAGCCCAAGCACGGGATTCTTCACAGATACGCAGTATTTT	CASSPSTGFFTDTQYF
.	TRBV27	TRBJ2-6	.	TGTGCCAGCACCCCGCTTGCCTCTGGGGCCAACGTCCTGACTTTC	CASTPLASGANVLTF
many	TRBV7-2	TRBJ1-5	.	TGTGCCAGCAGCTTATTCGTTAGCAATCAGCCCCAGCATTTT	CASSLFVSNQPQHF